The 10 T cell receptor beta chains below were found in one sample sequenced in a study of CD8 T cells in ankylosing spondylitis. TCRdb reprocessed the 5' RACE reads via MiXCR and lists one record per CDR3 protein. Of about 88,000 distinct CDR3 sequences in the sample, around 25% were seen once. The sample comprised blood, either unsorted or a sorted T cell fraction (not recorded which). The receptors were gathered from a male donor with ankylosing spondylitis or in good health (not recorded which).

V is TRBV5-1 and J is TRBJ1-5, with a weak D call TRBD1 (6 bases). Trimming took off 4 bases at V and 4 bases at J, with 15 bases between the two ends. There are 15 residues in the CDR3. Germline assignment: CDR1 SGHRS and CDR2 YFSETQ. CDR3 DNA: TGCGCCAGCAGCCCAACGGACAGAACAAATCAGCCCCAGCATTTT. Amino acid sequence: CASSPTDRTNQPQHF. The full variable domain, in which reference TRBV5-1 and TRBJ1-5 provide the parts outside the CDR3, is KAGVTQTPRYLIKTRGQQVTLSCSPISGHRSVSWYQQTPGQGLQFLFEYFSETQRNKGNFPGRFSGRQFSNSRSEMNVSTLELGDSALYLCASSPTDRTNQPQHFGDGTRLSIL.

The genes are TRBV5-1 and TRBJ1-2, with 10 bases identical to TRBD1. Trimming removed 4 bases from V and 8 bases from J; junction bases left unmatched: 8. The CDR3 sequence is 14 residues long. Germline V gene data show CDR1 as SGHRS and CDR2 as YFSETQ. Here the CDR3 DNA reads TGCGCCAGCAGCCTGACAGGGGGCTCTGGCGGCTACACCTTC. Its protein is CASSLTGGSGGYTF.

The genes are TRBV7-6 and TRBJ2-5; TRBD2 matches 13 bases. With 5 bases clipped from V and 2 bases from J, the junction kept 11 bases outside the gene matches. The length of the CDR3 is 18 residues. CDR1 and CDR2 from the germline V gene are SGHVS and FNYEAQ. The DNA of the CDR3 is TGTGCCAGCAGCCCCTCCCGACTAGCGGGGGGTCTACAAGAGACCCAGTACTTC. Protein: CASSPSRLAGGLQETQYF.

The rearrangement uses TRBV4-2 and TRBJ2-3, with 12 bases matching TRBD2. Trimming removed 2 bases from V and 2 bases from J; junction bases left unmatched: 5. This CDR3 region has 17 residues. CDR1 and CDR2 (germline): LGHNA, YNFKEQ. The CDR3 loop reads CASSQQTSGGFTDTQYF. The CDR3 DNA reads as TGTGCCAGCAGCCAACAGACTAGCGGGGGATTCACAGATACGCAGTATTTT.

This clonotype was recorded at least ten times. The chain has TRBV20-1 and TRBJ2-4; 7 nucleotides line up with TRBD1. This CDR3 contains 16 residues. Per the germline V gene, CDR1 is DFQATT and CDR2 is SNEGSKA (reference sequence). The CDR3 nucleotides are TGCAGCTACAGGGGCTGGGGGACGATAGCCAAAAACATTCAGTACTTC. Residues: CSYRGWGTIAKNIQYF.

The chain has TRBV20-1 and TRBJ2-7, with a tentative D call TRBD2 (5 bases). Looked up from germline, CDR1 is DFQATT and CDR2 is SNEGSKA (reference sequence). The CDR3 covers 14 residues. The V end was cut by 1 base, the J end by 6 bases, with 16 bases between. The CDR3 bases are TGCAGTGCTAGAGCCCCGCTAGCCCAACTCGAGCAGTACTTC. It yields the protein CSARAPLAQLEQYF.

This clonotype was found a few times. The chain joins TRBV4-1 to TRBJ2-5; possibly TRBD1 for D (6 bases). Trimming took 0 bases from V and 1 from J, leaving 12 bases between them. This CDR3 spans 16 amino acids. Germline V lookup: CDR1 MGHRA, CDR2 YSYEKL. The CDR3 DNA sequence: TGCGCCAGCAGCCAAGATCTTGGACAGTCCCAAGAGACCCAGTACTTC. This translates into CASSQDLGQSQETQYF.

This clonotype appeared a few times. The genes are TRBV15 and TRBJ2-3; 8 nucleotides match TRBD2. The CDR3 spans 15 residues. Germline values: CDR1 LNHNV, CDR2 YYDKDF (reference sequence). The ends lost 4 bases at V and 4 bases at J; junction bases unmatched: 7. The CDR3: CATSTGLASSDTQYF. CDR3 sequence (DNA): TGTGCCACCAGCACCGGACTAGCCAGCTCAGATACGCAGTATTTT. The full variable domain, in which reference TRBV15 and TRBJ2-3 provide the parts outside the CDR3, is DAMVIQNPRYQVTQFGKPVTLSCSQTLNHNVMYWYQQKSSQAPKLLFHYYDKDFNNEADTPDNFQSRRPNTSFCFLDIRSPGLGDTAMYLCATSTGLASSDTQYFGPGTRLTVL.

This clonotype has a handful of counts. The chain combines TRBV6-5 with TRBJ2-7; D is undetermined. CDR1 is MNHEY, CDR2 SVGAGI, per germline. The CDR3 contains 11 residues. V lost 10 bases and J lost 5, with 12 bases in between. CDR3 sequence: CATRRQHEQYF. CDR3 sequence (DNA): TGTGCCACCAGAAGACAACACGAGCAGTACTTC.

This clonotype was seen a handful of times. The chain combines TRBV19 with TRBJ1-2; D is unresolved. Per the germline V gene, CDR1 is LNHDA and CDR2 is SQIVND (reference sequence). There are 11 residues in the CDR3. The ends were cut back, 4 bases at V and 8 bases at J, with 8 bases in the middle. Here the CDR3 DNA reads TGTGCCAGTAGTACGGTCGGGGGCTACACCTTC. Its protein is CASSTVGGYTF.